This TCR beta chain was identified in a study of T cells in narcolepsy. As for this clone: What it binds is not known.

The assay was immunoSEQ multiplex PCR, and TCRdb's table has in-frame clones only and misses some. There are some 30,000 clones in the sample; approximately 79% occur only once, and around 3.7% lies in the top ten. Whole-study results and caveats: Autoreactive clonotypes reportedly recurred in blood of same and different patients, not controls.

The sequenced sample was memory (CD45RA-) CD4+ T cells from blood. The source is a human donor in good health.

CDR3 sequence (DNA): TGTGCCAGCAGTTTAGAGCGGGTTCTCACAGATACGCAGTATTTT. Residues: CASSLERVLTDTQYF. The chain joins TRBV6-1 to TRBJ2-3; D is perhaps TRBD2 (6 bases). V was cut by 5 bases and J by 2 bases, with 14 bases left in between. The germline CDR1 and CDR2 sequences are MNHNS and SASEGT. The CDR3 loop spans 15 amino acids.